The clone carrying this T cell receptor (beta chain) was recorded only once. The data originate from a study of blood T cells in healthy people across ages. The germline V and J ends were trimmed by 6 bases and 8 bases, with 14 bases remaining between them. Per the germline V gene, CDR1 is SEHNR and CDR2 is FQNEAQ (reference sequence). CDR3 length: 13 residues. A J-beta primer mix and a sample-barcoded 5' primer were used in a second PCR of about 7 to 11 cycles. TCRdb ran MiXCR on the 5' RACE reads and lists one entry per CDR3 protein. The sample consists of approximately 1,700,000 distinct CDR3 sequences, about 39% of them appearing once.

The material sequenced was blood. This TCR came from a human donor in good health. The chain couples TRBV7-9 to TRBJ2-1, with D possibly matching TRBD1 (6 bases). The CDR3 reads CASRGARHDEQFF. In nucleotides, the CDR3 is TGTGCCAGCAGGGGGGCAAGACACGATGAGCAGTTCTTC. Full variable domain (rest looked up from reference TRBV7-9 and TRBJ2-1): DTGVSQNPRHKITKRGQNVTFRCDPISEHNRLYWYRQTLGQGPEFLTYFQNEAQLEKSRLLSDRFSAERPKGSFSTLEIQRTEQGDSAMYLCASRGARHDEQFFGPGTRLTVL.